Following are 12 T cell receptor beta chains from one sample sequenced in a study of blood T cell repertoires in COVID-19. Clones were sequenced by immunoSEQ multiplex PCR, and TCRdb holds only the in-frame ones, with some missing. The sample consists of 45,000 to 50,000 clones, roughly 83% of them appearing once. The material sequenced was peripheral blood. Receptors were obtained from an older man with acute or convalescent COVID-19.

The CDR3 DNA follows: TGTGCCAGCACTACAGGGGGGGGAGAGACCCAGTACTTC. This translates into CASTTGGGETQYF. The gene calls are TRBV12-3 or TRBV12-4 and TRBJ2-5; a weak D match, TRBD1 (8 bases). V was cut by 7 bases and J by 4 bases, with 13 bases left in between. There are 13 residues in the CDR3.

This rearrangement joins TRBV6-2 or TRBV6-3 to TRBJ2-5, with TRBD1 matching over 9 bases. With 5 bases clipped from V and 5 bases from J, the junction kept 6 bases outside the gene matches. This CDR3 has 14 residues. From germline, CDR1 is MNHEY and CDR2 SVGEGT. CDR3 nucleotide sequence: TGTGCCAGCAGTCCGACAGGGGGAGGTGAGACCCAGTACTTC. Protein sequence: CASSPTGGGETQYF.

The chain combines TRBV6-5 with TRBJ2-3, with D perhaps matching TRBD2 (5 bases). The CDR3 consists of 15 residues. V was shortened by 8 bases and J by 0 bases, with 15 bases between the two germline ends. The germline CDR1 and CDR2 sequences are MNHEY and SVGAGI. The DNA of the CDR3 is TGTGCCAGCCTCCGGGATTCTTTTAGCACAGATACGCAGTATTTT. It is translated as CASLRDSFSTDTQYF.

The chain uses TRBV10-1 and TRBJ1-6; TRBD1 aligns across 8 bases. CDR3 size: 15 residues. Germline trimming cut 6 bases from V and 7 bases from J; bases unmatched to any gene: 8. The germline CDR1 and CDR2 sequences are WNHNN and SYGVQD (reference sequence). CDR3: CASRNGQGGNSPLHF. CDR3 coding DNA: TGCGCCAGCAGGAACGGACAGGGTGGCAATTCACCCCTCCACTTT.

The chain uses TRBV30 and TRBJ1-5; tentative D call: TRBD1 (5 bases). V was pared by 0 bases and J by 5 bases, with 11 bases between. CDR3 length: 14 residues. The V gene's germline CDR1 is GTSNPN and CDR2 SVGIG (reference sequence). CDR3 sequence reads: CAWSVPQAYQPQHF. In DNA form, the CDR3 reads TGTGCCTGGAGTGTGCCACAGGCCTATCAGCCCCAGCATTTT.

This chain links TRBV12-3 or TRBV12-4 with TRBJ1-5, with 9 nucleotides matching TRBD1. V lost 4 bases and J lost 13; bases outside the gene matches: 8. The CDR3 is made up of 13 amino acids. The CDR3 loop reads CASSSGTGTSQHF. In DNA form, the CDR3 reads TGTGCCAGCAGTTCCGGGACAGGGACCTCTCAGCATTTT.

This clone was observed a single time. The chain has TRBV18 and TRBJ1-1, with no clear D. The CDR3 sequence is 12 residues long. Germline lookup yields CDR1 KGHSH and CDR2 LQKENI. V shed 4 bases and J shed 5 bases, with 8 bases lying between them. In DNA form, the CDR3 reads TGTGCCAGCTCACGTGAGGAGACTGAAGCTTTCTTT. Protein sequence: CASSREETEAFF.

This clone was detected a few times. This chain joins TRBV19 and TRBJ1-1, with 9 bases that match TRBD1. The CDR3 totals 16 residues. Germline CDR1 and CDR2: LNHDA and SQIVND (reference sequence). V was pared by 10 bases and J by 1 base, with 13 bases of the junction left unmatched. The chain's CDR3 is CATRGQGRIRNTEAFF. The CDR3 region has the DNA TGTGCCACCCGGGGACAGGGAAGGATTCGGAACACTGAAGCTTTCTTT.

The gene calls are TRBV6-1 and TRBJ1-1, with D uncertain. This CDR3 is 13 amino acids long. Germline V gene data show CDR1 as MNHNS and CDR2 as SASEGT. Trimming left V 2 bases short and J 4 bases short, with 8 bases between. DNA of the CDR3: TGTGCCAGCAGTGAAAGAGTATCCACTGAAGCTTTCTTT. It translates to CASSERVSTEAFF.

The J gene is TRBJ2-3, the V gene TRBV6-5; D not resolved. CDR1 MNHEY and CDR2 SVGAGI come from the germline V gene. This CDR3 has 15 amino acids. Trimming shortened V by 2 bases and J by 5 bases, and 14 bases separated the two germline ends. CDR3 sequence reads: CASSYGAGYLDTQYF. CDR3 in DNA: TGTGCCAGCAGTTACGGCGCAGGCTATTTAGATACGCAGTATTTT.

This clone was recorded a few times. The V call is TRBV10-3, the J call TRBJ2-7; 7 bases are shared with TRBD2. J lost 4 bases, V lost 0 bases, and 9 bases had no gene match. CDR1 is ENHRY and CDR2 is SYGVKD in the germline V gene. The CDR3 has 16 residues. The CDR3 sequence: CAISESWGGSGYEQYF. The CDR3 DNA sequence: TGTGCCATCAGTGAGTCCTGGGGCGGGAGTGGGTACGAGCAGTACTTC.

The V call is TRBV5-1, the J call TRBJ1-3; TRBD1 matches 8 bases. This CDR3 has 17 residues. After removal of 1 base from V and 1 base from J, the junction contained 7 bases not matched to a gene. The germline gives CDR1 SGHRS, CDR2 YFSETQ. CDR3 sequence reads: CASSLLRTGSSGNTIYF. CDR3 sequence (DNA): TGCGCCAGCAGCTTGTTGAGGACAGGGTCGTCTGGAAACACCATATATTTT.